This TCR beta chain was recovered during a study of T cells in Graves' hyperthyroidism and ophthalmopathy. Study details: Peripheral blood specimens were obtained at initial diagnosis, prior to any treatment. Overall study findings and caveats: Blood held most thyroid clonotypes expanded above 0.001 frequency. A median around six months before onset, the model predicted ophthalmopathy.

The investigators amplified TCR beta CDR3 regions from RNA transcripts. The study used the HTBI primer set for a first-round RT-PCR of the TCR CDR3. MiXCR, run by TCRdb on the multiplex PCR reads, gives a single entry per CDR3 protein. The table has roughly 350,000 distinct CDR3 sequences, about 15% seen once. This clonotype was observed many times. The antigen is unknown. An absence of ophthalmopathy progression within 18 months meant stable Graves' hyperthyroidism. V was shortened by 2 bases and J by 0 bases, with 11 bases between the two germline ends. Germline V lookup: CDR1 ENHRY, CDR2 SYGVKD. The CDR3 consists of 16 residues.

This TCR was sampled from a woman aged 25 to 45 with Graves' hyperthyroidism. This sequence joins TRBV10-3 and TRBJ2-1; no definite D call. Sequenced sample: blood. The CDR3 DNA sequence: TGTGCCATCAGTGAGCGGATAGACTCCTCCTACAATGAGCAGTTCTTC. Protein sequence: CAISERIDSSYNEQFF.